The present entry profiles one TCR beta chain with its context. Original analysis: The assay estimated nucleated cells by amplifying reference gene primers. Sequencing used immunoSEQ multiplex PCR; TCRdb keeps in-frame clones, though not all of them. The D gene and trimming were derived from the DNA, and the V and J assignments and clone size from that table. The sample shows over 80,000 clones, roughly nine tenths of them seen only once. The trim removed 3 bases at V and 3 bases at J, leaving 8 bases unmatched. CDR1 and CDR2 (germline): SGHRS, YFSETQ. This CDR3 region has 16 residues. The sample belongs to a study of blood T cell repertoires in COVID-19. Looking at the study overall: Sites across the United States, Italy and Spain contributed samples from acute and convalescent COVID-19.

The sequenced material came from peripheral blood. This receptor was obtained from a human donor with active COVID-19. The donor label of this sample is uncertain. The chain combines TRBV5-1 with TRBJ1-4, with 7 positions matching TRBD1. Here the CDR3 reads CASSWGQLNPNEKLFF. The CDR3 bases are TGCGCCAGCAGCTGGGGACAGCTGAACCCTAATGAAAAACTGTTTTTT.